This TCR beta chain was identified in a study of blood T cell repertoires in COVID-19. Overall study: There were acute and convalescent COVID-19 samples, and they came from the United States, Italy and Spain. PBMCs, B-cell-depleted T cells, or T cells were the source of the cDNA or gDNA that made up the material.

The trim removed 6 bases at V and 0 bases at J, leaving 4 bases unmatched. The CDR3 loop spans 15 amino acids. Germline loops: CDR1 SEHNR, CDR2 FQNEAQ (reference sequence). In the original analysis: Researchers report that nucleated cell counts were estimated from reference gene primer amplification. TCRdb's table, derived via immunoSEQ multiplex PCR, lists solely in-frame clones and lacks some. That table is the source of V, J and clone size, and D and trimming were worked out from the DNA. Among about 64,000 clones listed, more than 75% were seen once. This TCR was sampled from a middle-aged man with active COVID-19. The sequenced sample was peripheral blood. The J gene is TRBJ2-1, the V gene TRBV7-9; TRBD1 aligns across 8 bases. The CDR3 bases are TGTGCCAGCAGGTACAGGGGGAGCTCCTACAATGAGCAGTTCTTC. Its translation: CASRYRGSSYNEQFF.